This T cell receptor beta chain is from a study of cytomegalovirus exposure and HLA in healthy donors. The CDR3 is 15 residues long. The V and J ends lost 2 bases and 0 bases respectively, with 11 bases between them. From germline, CDR1 is SGHTA and CDR2 FQGNSA. With 60 Vbeta and 13 Jbeta primers, the PCR was carried out. Assay used: immunoSEQ multiplex PCR; TCRdb lists only in-frame clones, some missing. Of roughly 150,000 clones in the sample, 82% were seen once. The source of this sequence is a male donor in good health and CMV-seronegative. Source material: PBMCs. V usage is TRBV7-2 and J usage is TRBJ2-7; a weak D match, TRBD2 (6 bases). The CDR3 bases are TGTGCCAGCAGCTTAATGCGCGGGGACTCCTACGAGCAGTACTTC. The encoded protein is CASSLMRGDSYEQYF.